Below, 25 T cell receptor beta chains from the same sample are listed, as sequenced in a study of shared clonotypes between healthy human individuals. Measured with immunoSEQ multiplex PCR; TCRdb has only the in-frame clones, and not every one. The repertoire holds millions of clones, with roughly nine tenths as singletons. Material: naive CD4+ T cells sorted from blood. Subset: CD45RA+ positively selected. These receptors came from a man younger than 35 in good health.

J is TRBJ2-7 and V is TRBV7-2, with D possibly called TRBD1 or TRBD2 (5 bases each). This CDR3 has 13 residues. Germline loops: CDR1 SGHTA, CDR2 FQGNSA. The germline V and J ends were trimmed by 4 bases and 7 bases, with 14 bases remaining between them. The CDR3, as DNA: TGTGCCAGCAGCTCCTCGGGGCCTAGAGAGCAGTACTTC. It yields the protein CASSSSGPREQYF.

The V call is TRBV18, the J call TRBJ2-7; 7 nucleotides align to TRBD1. CDR1 is KGHSH and CDR2 is LQKENI in the germline V gene. V was clipped by 6 bases and J by 2 bases; unmatched bases: 10. This CDR3 has 15 amino acids. CDR3 DNA sequence: TGTGCCAGCTCCCGTCAGACGACAGGGCCCTACGAGCAGTACTTC. Its translation: CASSRQTTGPYEQYF.

The chain links TRBV5-1 to TRBJ1-1; perhaps TRBD1 as D (6 bases). V shed 6 bases and J shed 5 bases, with 23 bases lying between them. This CDR3 is 16 amino acids long. Germline V CDR1 and CDR2: SGHRS, YFSETQ. For the CDR3, the DNA is TGCGCCAGCACCTCAGGGCAGGGGCAAATTGGTACTGAAGCTTTCTTT. This encodes CASTSGQGQIGTEAFF.

This chain connects TRBV9 to TRBJ2-7; TRBD2 matches 10 bases. V lost 3 bases, J lost 6 bases, and 9 bases stayed unmatched. Germline V CDR1 and CDR2: SGDLS, YYNGEE. The CDR3 runs 15 residues. CDR3 sequence: CASSAKPGTSAEQYF. As DNA, the CDR3 is TGTGCCAGCAGCGCGAAGCCTGGGACTAGCGCCGAGCAGTACTTC. The whole variable domain, remainder taken from reference TRBV9 and TRBJ2-7, is DSGVTQTPKHLITATGQRVTLRCSPRSGDLSVYWYQQSLDQGLQFLIQYYNGEERAKGNILERFSAQQFPDLHSELNLSSLELGDSALYFCASSAKPGTSAEQYFGPGTRLTVT.

The rearrangement uses TRBV19 and TRBJ2-1; a possible D gene is TRBD1 (5 bases). V shed 7 bases and J shed 9 bases, with 16 bases lying between them. CDR1 LNHDA and CDR2 SQIVND come from the germline V gene (reference sequence). The CDR3 is 13 residues long. The chain's CDR3 is CASNTQGVGEQFF. The CDR3 DNA sequence: TGTGCCAGTAATACTCAAGGGGTGGGTGAGCAGTTCTTC.

Of note for this clone: Other DNA sequences of this sample code for an identical CDR3. This chain uses TRBV7-9 with TRBJ2-3; 10 nucleotides match TRBD1. The CDR3 is 15 amino acids. The germline V gene has CDR1 SEHNR and CDR2 FQNEAQ (reference sequence). Unmatched junction bases numbered 3, after V lost 4 bases and J lost 2 bases. DNA of the CDR3: TGTGCCAGCAGCTCGAGACAGGGGGCCACAGATACGCAGTATTTT. This sequence encodes CASSSRQGATDTQYF. Full variable domain (remainder filled in from reference TRBV7-9 and TRBJ2-3): DTGVSQNPRHKITKRGQNVTFRCDPISEHNRLYWYRQTLGQGPEFLTYFQNEAQLEKSRLLSDRFSAERPKGSFSTLEIQRTEQGDSAMYLCASSSRQGATDTQYFGPGTRLTVL.

This clone was recorded a few times. This CDR3 is CASAIIPNTGELFF. The CDR3 nucleotides are TGCGCCAGCGCGATCATTCCGAACACCGGGGAGCTGTTTTTT. This chain uses TRBV5-1 with TRBJ2-2; D unresolved. V was shortened by 7 bases and J by 0 bases, with 10 bases between the two germline ends. CDR1 SGHRS and CDR2 YFSETQ come from the germline V gene. The CDR3 totals 14 residues.

The chain employs TRBV27 and TRBJ2-1; maybe TRBD2 (6 bases). CDR1 and CDR2 (germline): MNHEY, SMNVEV (reference sequence). The CDR3 contains 15 residues. V dropped 8 bases and J dropped 8 bases, with 22 bases sitting between them. The CDR3 nucleotides are TGTGCCAGCGGATCGACTAGTCGATTCGGTTATGAGCAGTTCTTC. Translation: CASGSTSRFGYEQFF.

The rearrangement uses TRBV6-1 and TRBJ2-1; D is uncertain. Germline CDR1 MNHNS, CDR2 SASEGT. The length of the CDR3 is 13 residues. V dropped 2 bases and J dropped 7 bases, with 9 bases sitting between them. CDR3 residues: CASSERSGNEQFF. CDR3 DNA sequence: TGTGCCAGCAGTGAAAGGTCAGGTAATGAGCAGTTCTTC.

The genes are TRBV9 and TRBJ2-3; D ambiguous. Trimming removed 0 bases at V and 0 bases at J, with 11 bases between. The CDR3 consists of 16 residues. Germline V gene sequence: CDR1 SGDLS, CDR2 YYNGEE. This CDR3 is CASSVGVTYSTDTQYF. DNA for the CDR3: TGTGCCAGCAGCGTAGGGGTTACGTATAGCACAGATACGCAGTATTTT. The full variable domain, rest sourced from reference TRBV9 and TRBJ2-3, is DSGVTQTPKHLITATGQRVTLRCSPRSGDLSVYWYQQSLDQGLQFLIQYYNGEERAKGNILERFSAQQFPDLHSELNLSSLELGDSALYFCASSVGVTYSTDTQYFGPGTRLTVL.

On this clone: Other DNA sequences in the same sample also yield this CDR3. V gene TRBV28 combines with J gene TRBJ1-4; D remains unclear. V was shortened by 3 bases and J by 5 bases, with 7 bases between the two germline ends. This CDR3 comprises 13 residues. Germline values: CDR1 MDHEN, CDR2 SYDVKM. The CDR3 reads CASSFARNEKLFF. The CDR3 DNA follows: TGTGCCAGCAGTTTCGCCCGGAATGAAAAACTGTTTTTT.

Here the CDR3 reads CASSVDSGVYGYTF. Written as DNA, the CDR3 is TGTGCCAGCAGTGTCGACTCTGGAGTTTATGGCTACACCTTC. This chain joins TRBV2 and TRBJ1-2; no firm D call. Germline V CDR1 and CDR2: SNHLY, FYNNEI. The CDR3 spans 14 residues. Trimming stripped 4 bases from V and 5 bases from J, with 14 bases between.

Here the CDR3 DNA reads TGCGCCAGCAGCCTGGAATCACAGGCTAGCACAGATACGCAGTATTTT. The encoded protein is CASSLESQASTDTQYF. The chain combines TRBV5-1 with TRBJ2-3, with D maybe TRBD1 (5 bases). V was trimmed by 4 bases and J by 0 bases, leaving 15 bases between them. CDR3 length: 16 residues. Per germline, CDR1 SGHRS and CDR2 YFSETQ.

This clone appeared a single time. The V gene is TRBV7-2, the J gene TRBJ2-5, with a tentative D call TRBD1 (5 bases). The CDR3 has 14 amino acids. Trimming cost V 1 base and J 6 bases, with 12 bases left between them. The V gene's germline CDR1 is SGHTA and CDR2 FQGNSA. CDR3 sequence reads: CASSLDAGIQTQYF. The CDR3 DNA sequence: TGTGCCAGCAGCTTAGATGCAGGGATACAGACCCAGTACTTC.

The J gene is TRBJ1-3, the V gene TRBV6-5; a possible D gene is TRBD1 (5 bases). V lost 5 bases to trimming and J lost 5 bases, with 13 bases between them. Germline V gene lookup returns CDR1 MNHEY and CDR2 SVGAGI. This CDR3 contains 14 residues. In nucleotides, the CDR3 is TGTGCCAGCAGTCAGGGAAACGAGAGAAACACCATATATTTT. Translation gives CASSQGNERNTIYF.

The chain joins TRBV27 to TRBJ2-7; 11 bases are a match to TRBD1. CDR1 and CDR2 (germline): MNHEY, SMNVEV (reference sequence). V lost 5 bases and J lost 0; bases outside the gene matches: 18. This CDR3 has 20 amino acids. The CDR3 DNA follows: TGTGCCAGCAGTCCAAAAGGACAGGGGGCTTTGGCCGTTAGCTCCTACGAGCAGTACTTC. Its translation: CASSPKGQGALAVSSYEQYF.

The rearrangement links TRBV7-9 to TRBJ2-5; D is unclear. Looked up from germline, CDR1 is SEHNR and CDR2 is FQNEAQ (reference sequence). There are 14 residues in the CDR3. The ends were cut back, 3 bases at V and 0 bases at J, with 8 bases in the middle. This CDR3 is CASSFLQNQETQYF. The DNA for the CDR3 is TGTGCCAGCAGCTTTTTACAGAACCAAGAGACCCAGTACTTC.

This rearrangement joins TRBV5-6 to TRBJ1-2; D gene uncertain. The V end lost 1 base, the J end lost 1 base, and 20 bases lay between the germline ends. This CDR3 is built from 18 residues. Germline CDR1 SGHDT, CDR2 YYEEEE. The DNA of the CDR3 is TGTGCCAGCAGCTTGTTCCCTCCGGGAGAGGGAATTAACTATGGCTACACCTTC. Amino acids: CASSLFPPGEGINYGYTF. Complete variable domain (other parts from reference TRBV5-6 and TRBJ1-2): DAGVTQSPTHLIKTRGQQVTLRCSPKSGHDTVSWYQQALGQGPQFIFQYYEEEERQRGNFPDRFSGHQFPNYSSELNVNALLLGDSALYLCASSLFPPGEGINYGYTFGSGTRLTVV.

This clone was counted a single time. The CDR3 here is CASWGVGNQPQHF. The CDR3 DNA reads TGTGCCAGCTGGGGTGTTGGCAATCAGCCCCAGCATTTT. The rearrangement joins TRBV19 to TRBJ1-5; D unresolved. Germline assignment: CDR1 LNHDA and CDR2 SQIVND (reference sequence). CDR3 length: 13 residues. Trimming shortened V by 9 bases and J by 2 bases, and 11 bases separated the two germline ends.

The J gene is TRBJ1-4, the V gene TRBV5-8, with 11 bases that match TRBD1. The junction had 13 bases not matched to a gene; V was cut back by 0 bases and J by 9 bases. The CDR3 length is 18 residues. Germline V gene sequence: CDR1 SGHTS, CDR2 YDEGEE. In nucleotides, the CDR3 is TGTGCCAGCAGCTTGGTTCGGGACAGGGGGTATAGAAGGCAAAAACTGTTTTTT. Translated: CASSLVRDRGYRRQKLFF.

This chain links TRBV10-1 with TRBJ2-5; D ambiguous. CDR1 WNHNN and CDR2 SYGVQD come from the germline V gene (reference sequence). The CDR3 totals 12 residues. The V end was cut by 6 bases, the J end by 4 bases, with 9 bases between. The CDR3 DNA is TGCGCCAGCAGGTCTCACAGAGAGACCCAGTACTTC. Encoded protein: CASRSHRETQYF.

This clone has just one count. The rearrangement joins TRBV7-2 to TRBJ1-2; D is perhaps TRBD1 (5 bases). V was pared by 4 bases and J by 14 bases, with 14 bases between. This CDR3 region has 11 residues. From germline, CDR1 is SGHTA and CDR2 FQGNSA. The CDR3 is CASSSRDRPTF. The CDR3 region has the DNA TGTGCCAGCAGCTCCAGAGACAGACCGACCTTC. The full variable domain, in which reference TRBV7-2 and TRBJ1-2 provide the parts outside the CDR3, is GAGVSQSPSNKVTEKGKDVELRCDPISGHTALYWYRQSLGQGLEFLIYFQGNSAPDKSGLPSDRFSAERTGGSVSTLTIQRTQQEDSAVYLCASSSRDRPTFGSGTRLTVV.

The chain joins TRBV6-5 to TRBJ1-1; D ambiguous. V lost 0 bases to trimming and J lost 11 bases, with 7 bases between them. Germline CDR1 reads MNHEY; CDR2 reads SVGAGI. CDR3 length: 11 amino acids. CDR3 DNA: TGTGCCAGCAGTTACTCGAACCGGGCTTTCTTT. It yields the protein CASSYSNRAFF.

V gene TRBV19 combines with J gene TRBJ2-7; 9 nucleotides agree with TRBD2. Germline V gene sequence: CDR1 LNHDA, CDR2 SQIVND (reference sequence). The J segment lost 2 bases and the V segment lost 3 bases, leaving 2 bases of the junction unmatched. This CDR3 has 14 residues. The CDR3 sequence: CASSIQREAYEQYF. DNA for the CDR3: TGTGCCAGTAGTATTCAGCGGGAGGCCTACGAGCAGTACTTC.

J is TRBJ2-5 and V is TRBV7-2; 7 bases are shared with TRBD2. The end of the DNA fits TRBJ2-7 better, so the J call may be wrong. Germline V gene sequence: CDR1 SGHTA, CDR2 FQGNSA. The CDR3 has 16 residues. The CDR3 DNA reads TGTGCCAGCAGCTTAGCTTCCACTAGCGCGACCTACGAGCAGTACTTC. Protein: CASSLASTSATYEQYF.